Here is one TCR beta chain with its context. The antigen is unknown. The method was immunoSEQ multiplex PCR; TCRdb's version includes in-frame clones alone and lacks a portion of them. The table has tens of thousands of clones, approximately 91% seen once. PRAID featured prominent immunodeficiency. CDR3 length equals 17 residues. Germline loops: CDR1 ENHRY, CDR2 SYGVKD. J was trimmed by 2 bases and V by 5 bases; bases with no gene match: 12. These data belong to a study of stem cell transplantation in POMP-related autoinflammatory disease. Study-level points and caveats: Unique TRB V-J gene pairings were limited in number in patients with PRAID.

This TCR was recovered from a human patient with POMP-related autoinflammation and immune dysregulation (PRAID). Some T cells may be graft donor cells. The chain couples TRBV10-3 to TRBJ1-1, with TRBD1 matching 9 bases. The material was CD4+ T cells from PBMCs, obtained after stem cell transplantation. For the CDR3, the DNA is TGTGCCATCAGTTCTACTTCCGGGACAGGGAAAAACACTGAAGCTTTCTTT. Its translation is CAISSTSGTGKNTEAFF.